This is a list of T cell receptor beta chains from one sample in a study of identical twins. Each CDR3 protein gets one entry after TCRdb re-called the 5' RACE reads with MiXCR. This table has 210,000 or so distinct CDR3 sequences, 6% to 9% appearing once. The sample also formed part of further work on yellow fever vaccine responses in identical twins.

Specimen: memory (CD45RO+) T cells sorted from blood. These receptors all stem from a woman between 18 and 29 years old in good health. Both conserved end residues are part of each CDR3. The D gene is left open where the match is weak. Some rows mark clone size as missing; the rest say once, few, many or name a class of expanded clone.

D gene,J gene,V gene,CDR3 length,clone size,CDR3 protein,CDR3 DNA
TRBD1,TRBJ2-1,TRBV27,16,few,CASSLARDSSYNEQFF,TGTGCCAGCAGCTTAGCCCGGGACAGCTCCTACAATGAGCAGTTCTTC
-,TRBJ2-5,TRBV27,16,-,CASSAAGTRIKETQYF,TGTGCCAGCAGTGCCGCCGGGACGAGAATAAAAGAGACCCAGTACTTC
-,TRBJ2-3,TRBV20-1,11,few,CSASVEHTQYF,TGCAGTGCTAGCGTGGAACATACGCAGTATTTT
-,TRBJ1-3,TRBV9,16,few,CASSVGTDLSGNTIYF,TGTGCCAGCAGCGTAGGGACAGACCTCTCTGGAAACACCATATATTTT
TRBD1,TRBJ1-1,TRBV5-1,18,many,CASSLVGGSRTGGTEAFF,TGCGCCAGCAGCTTGGTGGGTGGTTCCCGGACAGGGGGCACTGAAGCTTTCTTT
-,TRBJ1-1,TRBV15,15,many,CATSRDGGTNREAFF,TGTGCCACCAGCAGAGATGGCGGTACGAATCGTGAAGCTTTCTTT
-,TRBJ2-2,TRBV7-6,13,many,CASSLSESGELFF,TGTGCCAGCAGCTTGTCCGAGTCCGGGGAGCTGTTTTTT
-,TRBJ2-4,TRBV20-1,13,few,CSASLAVGNIQYF,TGCAGTGCCAGCTTGGCCGTAGGGAACATTCAGTACTTC
-,TRBJ2-7,TRBV7-8,13,-,CASSQLARTEQYF,TGTGCCAGCAGCCAACTCGCTAGGACGGAGCAGTACTTC
-,TRBJ2-5,TRBV6-2/TRBV6-3,13,few,CASNDRWYETQYF,TGTGCCAGCAACGACAGGTGGTACGAGACCCAGTACTTC
TRBD1,TRBJ2-7,TRBV6-1,13,few,CASRQTGLNEQYF,TGTGCCAGCAGACAGACAGGGCTGAACGAGCAGTACTTC
TRBD1,TRBJ2-3,TRBV25-1,15,-,CASSEGTGVGDTQYF,TGTGCCAGCAGTGAAGGGACAGGGGTTGGGGATACGCAGTATTTT
TRBD1,TRBJ2-4,TRBV28,14,-,CASSKRTGKNIQYF,TGTGCCAGCAGTAAACGGACAGGGAAAAACATTCAGTACTTC
TRBD2,TRBJ2-3,TRBV11-2,14,-,CASRSGSRTDTQYF,TGTGCCAGCAGGAGCGGGAGTCGAACAGATACGCAGTATTTT
-,TRBJ2-2,TRBV5-1,13,few,CASSLKGTGELFF,TGCGCCAGCAGCTTGAAAGGCACCGGGGAGCTGTTTTTT
-,TRBJ2-2,TRBV20-1,13,many,CSASAAYTGELFF,TGCAGTGCTAGCGCAGCGTACACCGGGGAGCTGTTTTTT
-,TRBJ2-4,TRBV7-2,14,many,CASSLGGTENIQYF,TGTGCCAGCAGCTTAGGTGGGACGGAAAACATTCAGTACTTC
TRBD2,TRBJ2-5,TRBV2,14,many,CASSLTSGSGTQYF,TGTGCCAGCAGTCTCACTAGCGGGAGCGGGACCCAGTACTTC
-,TRBJ2-7,TRBV6-1,13,few,CASRRTPDYEQYF,TGTGCCAGCAGGAGGACACCAGACTACGAGCAGTACTTC
-,TRBJ2-5,TRBV12-3/TRBV12-4,15,few,CASSFSRGLGETQYF,TGTGCCAGCAGTTTCTCCAGGGGTTTAGGGGAGACCCAGTACTTC
-,TRBJ1-4,TRBV20-1,15,-,CSASHGSATNEKLFF,TGCAGTGCTAGCCACGGTTCTGCAACTAATGAAAAACTGTTTTTT
-,TRBJ2-6,TRBV6-1,13,-,CASLSAGANVLTF,TGTGCCAGCTTAAGTGCCGGGGCCAACGTCCTGACTTTC
TRBD2,TRBJ2-3,TRBV6-1,14,few,CASKSGGGSDTQYF,TGTGCCAGCAAGAGCGGGGGGGGTTCAGATACGCAGTATTTT
-,TRBJ1-4,TRBV7-2,16,many,CASSLAVGRPEEKLFF,TGTGCCAGCAGCTTAGCGGTGGGCAGGCCTGAGGAAAAACTGTTTTTT
TRBD1,TRBJ2-7,TRBV7-9,14,few,CASRKQGAAYEQYF,TGTGCCAGCAGGAAGCAGGGGGCGGCTTACGAGCAGTACTTC
-,TRBJ2-1,TRBV11-3,17,-,CASSVAGFSSPYNEQFF,TGTGCCAGCAGCGTCGCGGGGTTCTCGAGCCCGTACAATGAGCAGTTCTTC
-,TRBJ2-7,TRBV5-1,14,many,CASSLTGLSYEQYF,TGCGCCAGCAGCTTAACAGGACTTTCCTACGAGCAGTACTTC
-,TRBJ1-3,TRBV20-1,15,many,CSARDEDRTGNTIYF,TGCAGTGCTAGAGATGAGGACAGAACCGGAAACACCATATATTTT
-,TRBJ2-5,TRBV15,15,many,CATSMTRERRETQYF,TGTGCCACCAGCATGACCAGGGAACGACGAGAGACCCAGTACTTC
-,TRBJ2-7,TRBV21-1,16,many,CASSKRGQEHSYEQYF,TGTGCCAGCAGCAAAAGGGGACAGGAACACTCCTACGAGCAGTACTTC
-,TRBJ1-2,TRBV5-1,15,many,CASSDGGRTNYGYTF,TGCGCCAGCAGCGATGGGGGCCGAACTAACTATGGCTACACCTTC
-,TRBJ2-1,TRBV10-3,11,few,CAISEFGEQFF,TGTGCCATCAGTGAGTTCGGTGAGCAGTTCTTC
TRBD1,TRBJ2-7,TRBV27,14,-,CASSLWAGGYEQYF,TGTGCCAGCAGTTTATGGGCAGGGGGCTACGAGCAGTACTTC
-,TRBJ1-5,TRBV30,14,-,CAWSGSGTNQPQHF,TGTGCCTGGAGTGGATCAGGGACCAATCAGCCCCAGCATTTT
-,TRBJ2-7,TRBV10-1,13,-,CASSRAIEGEQYF,TGCGCCAGCAGCCGCGCAATCGAGGGCGAGCAGTACTTC
-,TRBJ2-6,TRBV7-9,16,few,CASSSSRGSGANVLTF,TGTGCCAGCAGCTCGTCGCGGGGCTCTGGGGCCAACGTCCTGACTTTC
TRBD1,TRBJ1-1,TRBV29-1,12,many,CSVGTAGTEAFF,TGCAGCGTAGGGACAGCCGGAACTGAAGCTTTCTTT
-,TRBJ2-5,TRBV6-5,14,-,CASSYSPQGETQYF,TGTGCCAGCAGTTACTCGCCCCAGGGGGAGACCCAGTACTTC
-,TRBJ1-3,TRBV15,16,few,CATSRDVDIPGNTIYF,TGTGCCACCAGCAGAGATGTCGACATACCTGGAAACACCATATATTTT
TRBD2,TRBJ2-2,TRBV6-2/TRBV6-3,18,many,CASSYSLLSGTRTGELFF,TGTGCCAGCAGTTATAGTCTACTTAGCGGGACCCGCACCGGGGAGCTGTTTTTT
-,TRBJ2-1,TRBV20-1,12,-,CSASGWGNEQFF,TGCAGTGCTAGCGGGTGGGGCAATGAGCAGTTCTTC